These 4 T cell receptor beta chains came from one sample sequenced in a study of blood T cell repertoires in COVID-19. Libraries were prepared by immunoSEQ multiplex PCR; TCRdb keeps only in-frame clonotypes and omits some of them. The table lists roughly 310,000 clones, approximately 90% of them singletons, with 4% in the top ten. The specimen sequenced was peripheral blood. The source of these receptors is a woman aged 50 to 60 with active or convalescent COVID-19.

DNA for the CDR3: TGTGCCAGCGGTCAGGGTACGACCGGGGAGCTGTTTTTT. Translation gives CASGQGTTGELFF. This chain connects TRBV11-2 to TRBJ2-2, with TRBD1 as a possible D gene (5 bases). V dropped 8 bases and J dropped 5 bases, with 12 bases sitting between them. The CDR3 extends over 13 amino acids. The germline gives CDR1 SGHAT, CDR2 FQNNGV.

This clone appeared once. The gene calls are TRBV5-1 and TRBJ1-1, with D perhaps matching TRBD1 (5 bases). This CDR3 has 14 amino acids. Deletions cut 5 bases from V and 0 bases from J, with 11 bases between. The germline V gene has CDR1 SGHRS and CDR2 YFSETQ. The CDR3 DNA reads as TGCGCCAGCAGAAACCAGGGTCTGAACACTGAAGCTTTCTTT. As protein: CASRNQGLNTEAFF.

This chain uses TRBV9 with TRBJ2-6, with TRBD2 matching 7 bases. Losses at the gene ends were 0 bases for V and 0 bases for J; bases not matched to a gene: 6. CDR3 size: 18 residues. Germline-derived CDR1 and CDR2 are SGDLS and YYNGEE. DNA of the CDR3: TGTGCCAGCAGCGTAGACCCGGGAGGAAGCTCTGGGGCCAACGTCCTGACTTTC. Protein sequence: CASSVDPGGSSGANVLTF.

The count of this clone is one. The chain carries TRBV7-8 and TRBJ1-5; D gene unclear. The CDR3 is 13 amino acids. CDR1 is SGHVS, CDR2 FQNEAQ, per germline. V was cut by 1 base and J by 4 bases, with 5 bases left in between. The CDR3 sequence: CASSLDGNQPQHF. The CDR3, as DNA: TGTGCCAGCAGCTTAGACGGGAATCAGCCCCAGCATTTT. Using reference TRBV7-8 and TRBJ1-5 for the parts outside the CDR3, the full variable domain is GAGVSQSPRYKVAKRGQDVALRCDPISGHVSLFWYQQALGQGPEFLTYFQNEAQLDKSGLPSDRFFAERPEGSVSTLKIQRTQQEDSAVYLCASSLDGNQPQHFGDGTRLSIL.